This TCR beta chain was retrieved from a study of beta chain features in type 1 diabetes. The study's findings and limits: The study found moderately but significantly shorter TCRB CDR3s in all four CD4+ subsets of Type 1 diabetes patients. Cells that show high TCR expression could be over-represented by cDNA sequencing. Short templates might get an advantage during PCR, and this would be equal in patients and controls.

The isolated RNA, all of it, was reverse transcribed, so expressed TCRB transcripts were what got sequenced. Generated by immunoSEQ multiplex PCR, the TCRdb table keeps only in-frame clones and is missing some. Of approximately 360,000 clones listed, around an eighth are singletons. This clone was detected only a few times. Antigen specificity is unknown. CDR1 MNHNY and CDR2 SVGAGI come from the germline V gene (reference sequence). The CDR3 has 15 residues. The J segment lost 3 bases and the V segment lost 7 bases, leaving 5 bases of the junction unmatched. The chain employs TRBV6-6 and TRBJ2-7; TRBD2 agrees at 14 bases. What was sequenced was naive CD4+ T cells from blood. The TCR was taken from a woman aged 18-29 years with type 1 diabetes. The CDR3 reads CASNRLAGGVYEQYF. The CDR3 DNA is TGTGCCAGCAACAGACTAGCGGGGGGGGTCTACGAGCAGTACTTC.